The present TCR beta chain was sequenced within a study of T cells in Graves' hyperthyroidism and ophthalmopathy. The investigators amplified TCR beta CDR3 regions from RNA transcripts. Primed by the HTBI set, a first-round RT-PCR was run on the TCR CDR3. TCRdb called the multiplex PCR reads again in MiXCR, with one record for every CDR3 protein. The profile shows hundreds of thousands of distinct CDR3 sequences, more than 12% of them singletons. Sequenced: blood. This clonotype was sampled from a woman in her 50s with Graves' ophthalmopathy.

The CDR3 DNA reads as TGTGCCAGCAGGTCCGGAGGGACTAGCGGGAGGGCTATATACAATGAGCAGTTCTTC. Translation gives CASRSGGTSGRAIYNEQFF. The J gene is TRBJ2-1, the V gene TRBV2; TRBD2 matches 16 bases. CDR3 length: 19 amino acids. CDR1 and CDR2 from the germline V gene are SNHLY and FYNNEI. V lost 6 bases and J lost 4; bases outside the gene matches: 12.